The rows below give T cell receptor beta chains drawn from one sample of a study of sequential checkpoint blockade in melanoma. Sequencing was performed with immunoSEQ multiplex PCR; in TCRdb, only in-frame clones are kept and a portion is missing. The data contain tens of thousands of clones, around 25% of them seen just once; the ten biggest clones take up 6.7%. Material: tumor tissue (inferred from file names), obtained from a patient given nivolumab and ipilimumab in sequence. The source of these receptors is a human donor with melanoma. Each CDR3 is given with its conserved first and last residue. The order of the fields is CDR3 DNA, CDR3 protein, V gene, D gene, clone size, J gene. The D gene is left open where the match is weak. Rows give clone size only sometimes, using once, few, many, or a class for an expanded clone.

CDR3 DNA: TGCGCCAGCAGCCAGAGCGGGGGCACAGATACGCAGTATTTT
CDR3 protein: CASSQSGGTDTQYF
V gene: TRBV1
D gene: NA
clone size: few
J gene: TRBJ2-3

CDR3 DNA: TGTGCCAGCAGTCTCGGGACAGGGCCATACAATGAGCAGTTCTTC
CDR3 protein: CASSLGTGPYNEQFF
V gene: TRBV28
D gene: TRBD1
clone size: NA
J gene: TRBJ2-1

CDR3 DNA: TGTGCCAGCAGCTTAGTGGGTACAGATACGCAGTATTTT
CDR3 protein: CASSLVGTDTQYF
V gene: TRBV5-8
D gene: NA
clone size: few
J gene: TRBJ2-3

CDR3 DNA: TGTGCCAGCAGCCGGACTAGCGGGGGGCAAGAGACCCAGTACTTC
CDR3 protein: CASSRTSGGQETQYF
V gene: TRBV6-8
D gene: TRBD2
clone size: NA
J gene: TRBJ2-5

CDR3 DNA: TGTGCCAGCAGCTTTCTTACAGGGGGTGGCACTGAAGCTTTCTTT
CDR3 protein: CASSFLTGGGTEAFF
V gene: TRBV9
D gene: TRBD1
clone size: NA
J gene: TRBJ1-1

CDR3 DNA: TGTGCCAGCAGCTTCCGACAGGGGTTATCGGGAGGCTACACCTTC
CDR3 protein: CASSFRQGLSGGYTF
V gene: TRBV7-6
D gene: TRBD1
clone size: NA
J gene: TRBJ1-2

CDR3 DNA: TGTGCCTGGAGTGGAGGGTCCGGGGAGCTGTTTTTT
CDR3 protein: CAWSGGSGELFF
V gene: TRBV30
D gene: NA
clone size: NA
J gene: TRBJ2-2

CDR3 DNA: TGTGCCAGCGGGGGACAGGGGTTGTTTGGTGAAGCTTTCTTT
CDR3 protein: CASGGQGLFGEAFF
V gene: TRBV6-8
D gene: TRBD1
clone size: few
J gene: TRBJ1-1

CDR3 DNA: TGTGCCAGCAGCCTCGGGACAGGGGGCGGCACCGGGGAGCTGTTTTTT
CDR3 protein: CASSLGTGGGTGELFF
V gene: TRBV6-8
D gene: TRBD1
clone size: few
J gene: TRBJ2-2

CDR3 DNA: TGTGCCAGCAGCTTGGTAGCAGAAAACTATGGCTACACCTTC
CDR3 protein: CASSLVAENYGYTF
V gene: TRBV11-3
D gene: NA
clone size: NA
J gene: TRBJ1-2

CDR3 DNA: TGTGCCAGCAGCTTAGTTTCCTTTCAGAACTATGGCTACACCTTC
CDR3 protein: CASSLVSFQNYGYTF
V gene: TRBV7-6
D gene: NA
clone size: few
J gene: TRBJ1-2

CDR3 DNA: TGTGCCAGTAGTATGGGGACGTTTTACGAGCAGTACTTC
CDR3 protein: CASSMGTFYEQYF
V gene: TRBV19
D gene: NA
clone size: NA
J gene: TRBJ2-7

CDR3 DNA: TGTGCCAGCAGCGTAGAGGCAGTCGGGGAGCTGTTTTTT
CDR3 protein: CASSVEAVGELFF
V gene: TRBV9
D gene: NA
clone size: few
J gene: TRBJ2-2

CDR3 DNA: TGTGCCATCAGTGAGTCCGGCGGGAAGGGGGCCGGGGAGCTGTTTTTT
CDR3 protein: CAISESGGKGAGELFF
V gene: TRBV10-3
D gene: NA
clone size: NA
J gene: TRBJ2-2

CDR3 DNA: TGTGCCAGTAGTGCGCCCAGAGGGGGACTGAACACTGAAGCTTTCTTT
CDR3 protein: CASSAPRGGLNTEAFF
V gene: TRBV19
D gene: NA
clone size: NA
J gene: TRBJ1-1

CDR3 DNA: TGTGCCAGCAGTTTTCCGGGGCGGGGTAACACCGGGGAGCTGTTTTTT
CDR3 protein: CASSFPGRGNTGELFF
V gene: TRBV6-8
D gene: NA
clone size: few
J gene: TRBJ2-2

CDR3 DNA: TGTGCCAGCAGCTACCAAAACAGCGGGGACTACAATGAGCAGTTCTTC
CDR3 protein: CASSYQNSGDYNEQFF
V gene: TRBV11-3
D gene: TRBD2
clone size: few
J gene: TRBJ2-1

CDR3 DNA: TGTGCCAGCAGTTTATACAGGGAGGGTGATAATGAGCAGTTCTTC
CDR3 protein: CASSLYREGDNEQFF
V gene: TRBV28
D gene: NA
clone size: few
J gene: TRBJ2-1

CDR3 DNA: TGCGCCAGCAGCCTCACCCCAGGACAGGGAGCCGAGCAGTACTTC
CDR3 protein: CASSLTPGQGAEQYF
V gene: TRBV4-1
D gene: TRBD1
clone size: NA
J gene: TRBJ2-7

CDR3 DNA: TGTGCCTGGGAGGGACAGGGAGGAGGTACGCAGTATTTT
CDR3 protein: CAWEGQGGGTQYF
V gene: TRBV30
D gene: TRBD1
clone size: NA
J gene: TRBJ2-3

CDR3 DNA: TGTGCCAGCAAACTTCAGGGGGCGGGCACCGGGGAGCTGTTTTTT
CDR3 protein: CASKLQGAGTGELFF
V gene: TRBV9
D gene: TRBD1
clone size: NA
J gene: TRBJ2-2

CDR3 DNA: TGTGCCAGCAGACTACGGGACAGGGTTTTCGAAAAACTGTTTTTT
CDR3 protein: CASRLRDRVFEKLFF
V gene: TRBV28
D gene: TRBD1
clone size: few
J gene: TRBJ1-4

CDR3 DNA: TGTGCCAGCAGGGACCGGGGTGGCGGCAATCAGCCCCAGCATTTT
CDR3 protein: CASRDRGGGNQPQHF
V gene: TRBV28
D gene: NA
clone size: few
J gene: TRBJ1-5

CDR3 DNA: TGCAGCGTTGTGAGTGACTCCTCCTCCTACGAGCAGTACTTC
CDR3 protein: CSVVSDSSSYEQYF
V gene: TRBV29-1
D gene: NA
clone size: few
J gene: TRBJ2-7

CDR3 DNA: TGCGCCAGCAGCCAAGTTGGGGAGGGCGACCTAAAAGAGACCCAGTACTTC
CDR3 protein: CASSQVGEGDLKETQYF
V gene: TRBV5-1
D gene: TRBD2
clone size: once
J gene: TRBJ2-5

CDR3 DNA: TGTGCCAGCAGTGAGGGACAAATGAATGCTTTCTTT
CDR3 protein: CASSEGQMNAFF
V gene: TRBV6-8
D gene: NA
clone size: few
J gene: TRBJ1-1

CDR3 DNA: TGTGCCATCACTTCGATTGGACAGGGCCTAAGGGACACTGAAGCTTTCTTT
CDR3 protein: CAITSIGQGLRDTEAFF
V gene: TRBV12-2
D gene: NA
clone size: many
J gene: TRBJ1-1

CDR3 DNA: TGTGCCAGCAGCGTCCAGGGGAACTATGGCTACACCTTC
CDR3 protein: CASSVQGNYGYTF
V gene: TRBV9
D gene: NA
clone size: few
J gene: TRBJ1-2

CDR3 DNA: TGTGCCAGTAGTCTGCGGGAGTTCTACAATGAGCAGTTCTTC
CDR3 protein: CASSLREFYNEQFF
V gene: TRBV19
D gene: TRBD2
clone size: once
J gene: TRBJ2-1

CDR3 DNA: TGTGCCAGCACCGGACTCCGGGGAGAGCAGTACTTC
CDR3 protein: CASTGLRGEQYF
V gene: TRBV28
D gene: NA
clone size: NA
J gene: TRBJ2-7

CDR3 DNA: TGTGCCAGTAGTATAGAAGGGACAGATCACACTGAAGCTTTCTTT
CDR3 protein: CASSIEGTDHTEAFF
V gene: TRBV19
D gene: TRBD1
clone size: NA
J gene: TRBJ1-1

CDR3 DNA: TGTGCCAGCAGCCACACCGGGACTAGCGGGATGGATGAGCAGTTCTTC
CDR3 protein: CASSHTGTSGMDEQFF
V gene: TRBV11-3
D gene: TRBD2
clone size: few
J gene: TRBJ2-1

CDR3 DNA: TGCGCCAGCAGCCAATGGCAGGCGAACACCGGGGAGCTGTTTTTT
CDR3 protein: CASSQWQANTGELFF
V gene: TRBV1
D gene: NA
clone size: many
J gene: TRBJ2-2

CDR3 DNA: TGTGCCAGCAGCTTGGGGGACACCTATCAGCCCCAGCATTTT
CDR3 protein: CASSLGDTYQPQHF
V gene: TRBV11-3
D gene: NA
clone size: many
J gene: TRBJ1-5

CDR3 DNA: TGTGCTAGCAGCTCCGCCGGGACGGCAAAAGAGACCCAGTACTTC
CDR3 protein: CASSSAGTAKETQYF
V gene: TRBV7-6
D gene: NA
clone size: few
J gene: TRBJ2-5

CDR3 DNA: TGCGCCAGCAGCTTGGGACAGGGGAGAGGAAACACCATATATTTT
CDR3 protein: CASSLGQGRGNTIYF
V gene: TRBV5-1
D gene: TRBD1
clone size: NA
J gene: TRBJ1-3

CDR3 DNA: TGTGCCAGCAGTCGGACAGGGGCTAGCAATCAGCCCCAGCATTTT
CDR3 protein: CASSRTGASNQPQHF
V gene: TRBV6-8
D gene: TRBD1
clone size: few
J gene: TRBJ1-5

CDR3 DNA: TGTGCCAGCGCTATGTCAGGGACCAATCAGCCCCAGCATTTT
CDR3 protein: CASAMSGTNQPQHF
V gene: TRBV19
D gene: NA
clone size: NA
J gene: TRBJ1-5

CDR3 DNA: TGTGCCAGTAGTCCTTCTAGCGGGAGTGTCAATGAGCAGTTCTTC
CDR3 protein: CASSPSSGSVNEQFF
V gene: TRBV19
D gene: TRBD2
clone size: medium-sized
J gene: TRBJ2-1

CDR3 DNA: TGTGCCAGCAGCGTATTGGGAGGAACCTACAATGAGCAGTTCTTC
CDR3 protein: CASSVLGGTYNEQFF
V gene: TRBV9
D gene: NA
clone size: NA
J gene: TRBJ2-1

CDR3 DNA: TGTGCCAGCAGCCGTACAGGGGGCTACAATGAGCAGTTCTTC
CDR3 protein: CASSRTGGYNEQFF
V gene: TRBV28
D gene: TRBD1
clone size: NA
J gene: TRBJ2-1

CDR3 DNA: TGCAGCGTTGAGTTCGATGACAATCAGCCCCAGCATTTT
CDR3 protein: CSVEFDDNQPQHF
V gene: TRBV29-1
D gene: NA
clone size: NA
J gene: TRBJ1-5

CDR3 DNA: TGTGCTAGTGGTTTGCTACGGGACAGGGGGTTTTTGAACACTGAAGCTTTCTTT
CDR3 protein: CASGLLRDRGFLNTEAFF
V gene: TRBV12-5
D gene: TRBD1
clone size: few
J gene: TRBJ1-1

CDR3 DNA: TGTGCCAGCAGTAGGCAGGGGCACTCGAGCACCGGGGAGCTGTTTTTT
CDR3 protein: CASSRQGHSSTGELFF
V gene: TRBV28
D gene: NA
clone size: NA
J gene: TRBJ2-2

CDR3 DNA: TGTGCCTGCCCCGGACAGGGGGCTTACGAGCAGTACTTC
CDR3 protein: CACPGQGAYEQYF
V gene: TRBV30
D gene: TRBD1
clone size: NA
J gene: TRBJ2-7

CDR3 DNA: TGCAGCGTTGCAAGAGGAAGCAATCAGCCCCAGCATTTT
CDR3 protein: CSVARGSNQPQHF
V gene: TRBV29-1
D gene: NA
clone size: NA
J gene: TRBJ1-5

CDR3 DNA: TGTGCCTCGAGGGACGTTCAGGGTGGAGAGACCCAGTACTTC
CDR3 protein: CASRDVQGGETQYF
V gene: TRBV6-8
D gene: NA
clone size: many
J gene: TRBJ2-5